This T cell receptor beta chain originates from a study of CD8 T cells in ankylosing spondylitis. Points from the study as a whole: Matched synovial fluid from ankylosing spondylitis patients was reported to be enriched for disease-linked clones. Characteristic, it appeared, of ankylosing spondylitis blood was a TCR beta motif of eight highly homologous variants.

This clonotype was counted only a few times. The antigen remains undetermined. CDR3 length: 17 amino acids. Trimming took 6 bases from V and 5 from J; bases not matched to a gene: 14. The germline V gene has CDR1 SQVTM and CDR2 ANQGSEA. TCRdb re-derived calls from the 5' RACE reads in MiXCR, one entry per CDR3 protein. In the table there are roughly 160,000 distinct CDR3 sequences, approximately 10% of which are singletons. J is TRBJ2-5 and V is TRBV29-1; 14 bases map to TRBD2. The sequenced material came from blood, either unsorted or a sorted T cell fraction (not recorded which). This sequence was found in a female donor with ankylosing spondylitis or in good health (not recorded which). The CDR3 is CSVRWFGLAGGGETQYF. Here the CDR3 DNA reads TGCAGCGTACGATGGTTCGGACTAGCGGGAGGTGGTGAGACCCAGTACTTC.